The 7 T cell receptor beta chains in this list originate from one sample, sequenced in a study of identical twins. Using its own MiXCR run on the 5' RACE reads, TCRdb lists one record per CDR3 protein. The table shows 1.5 million to 2 million distinct CDR3 sequences, with less than 40% occurring only once. Sequenced: cord blood. The source of these receptors is a newborn girl in good health.

This clonotype was observed once. This rearrangement joins TRBV20-1 to TRBJ2-7; 9 bases map to TRBD1. Trimming took 0 bases from V and 0 from J; bases not matched to a gene: 6. The CDR3 loop spans 16 amino acids. Germline V gene sequence: CDR1 DFQATT, CDR2 SNEGSKA (reference sequence). The CDR3 region has the DNA TGCAGTGCTAGAGATACCGGGACAGGGTCCTCCTACGAGCAGTACTTC. As protein: CSARDTGTGSSYEQYF.

The rearrangement joins TRBV7-9 to TRBJ2-7; D possibly corresponds to TRBD2 (5 bases). CDR1 and CDR2 from the germline V gene are SEHNR and FQNEAQ (reference sequence). The V gene lost 1 base and the J gene lost 6 bases, with 13 bases spanning the gap. The CDR3 spans 14 residues. In DNA form, the CDR3 reads TGTGCCAGCAGCTTAGACGTCGGAGGCGGCGAGCAGTACTTC. Translation: CASSLDVGGGEQYF.

Regarding this clonotype: One junction end does not reproduce the germline sequence, and a read error may be involved. The chain is built from TRBV7-9 and TRBJ2-4, with TRBD2 matching over 8 bases. The closer fit of TRBJ2-5 to the DNA end suggests the J call may be wrong. The CDR3 contains 15 residues. Germline V gene data show CDR1 as SEHNR and CDR2 as FQNEAQ (reference sequence). CDR3 nucleotide sequence: TGTGTCAGCAGCTTAGCGGGGACTACACAAGAGACCCAGTACTTC. It encodes CVSSLAGTTQETQYF.

The chain couples TRBV20-1 to TRBJ2-3; no firm D call. Germline loops: CDR1 DFQATT, CDR2 SNEGSKA (reference sequence). V lost 8 bases to trimming and J lost 1 base, with 16 bases between them. There are 14 residues in the CDR3. In DNA form, the CDR3 reads TGCAGTTATCCTCGGCCCTCTGGCACAGATACGCAGTATTTT. Encoded protein: CSYPRPSGTDTQYF.

This clonotype has only a few counts. The chain combines TRBV20-1 with TRBJ2-1, with a weak D call TRBD1 (6 bases). Per germline, CDR1 DFQATT and CDR2 SNEGSKA (reference sequence). The CDR3 totals 14 residues. Trimming removed 7 bases at V and 3 bases at J, with 16 bases between. CDR3 protein: CSVGRDNSYNEQFF. The CDR3 DNA reads as TGCAGTGTAGGCCGGGACAATAGCTACAATGAGCAGTTCTTC.

This clonotype was seen a handful of times. This rearrangement joins TRBV5-1 to TRBJ2-1, with D maybe TRBD1 (5 bases). From germline, CDR1 is SGHRS and CDR2 YFSETQ. Deletions cut 2 bases from V and 3 bases from J, with 15 bases between. CDR3 size: 16 residues. The CDR3 DNA sequence: TGCGCCAGCAGCTTAGGGGTTGGCCAAGGCTACAATGAGCAGTTCTTC. It translates to CASSLGVGQGYNEQFF.

The chain has TRBV5-1 and TRBJ2-4; TRBD1 matches at 9 bases. Germline V gives CDR1 SGHRS, CDR2 YFSETQ. Trimming cost V 2 bases and J 0 bases; bases outside gene matches: 3. The CDR3 sequence is 16 residues long. CDR3 sequence (DNA): TGCGCCAGCAGCTTTGGGGACAGGGTAGCCAAAAACATTCAGTACTTC. As protein: CASSFGDRVAKNIQYF.